These 18 T cell receptor beta chains were sequenced from one sample in a study of CD49a tissue-resident CD8 T cells in human skin. TCRdb keeps only in-frame clones here, not all; method: immunoSEQ multiplex PCR. This sample contains 25 clones. Sequencing was carried out using CD103+ CD49a- CD8+ T cells sorted from skin epidermis. Receptors originate from a human donor in good health.

This chain joins TRBV21-1 and TRBJ1-1. TRBV21-1 is an annotated pseudogene. This CDR3 comprises 15 residues. CDR3 in DNA: TGTGCCAGCAGCCGCCCTGTAGCTATTCGCACTGAAGCTTTCTTT. This encodes CASSRPVAIRTEAFF.

The chain recombines TRBV28 with TRBJ2-1, with D maybe TRBD1 (6 bases). Germline CDR1 is MDHEN and CDR2 is SYDVKM. Trimming cost V 6 bases and J 0 bases, with 12 bases left between them. The CDR3 runs to 15 residues. CDR3 sequence (DNA): TGTGCCAGCAGGGTGGACAGCATCTCCTACAATGAGCAGTTCTTC. It encodes CASRVDSISYNEQFF.

The chain employs TRBV5-1 and TRBJ2-3; 8 nucleotides match TRBD2. The CDR3 loop spans 14 amino acids. The ends lost 2 bases at V and 5 bases at J; junction bases unmatched: 4. CDR1 is SGHRS and CDR2 is YFSETQ in the germline V gene. The CDR3 here is CASSLAGAGDTQYF. CDR3 bases: TGCGCCAGCAGCTTAGCGGGAGCTGGAGATACGCAGTATTTT.

The DNA for the CDR3 is TGTGCCAGCAGATTGACAGGGGGCGGGTGGTACGAGCAGTACTTC. Its protein product is CASRLTGGGWYEQYF. The rearrangement uses TRBV28 and TRBJ2-7, with 10 bases identical to TRBD1. The CDR3 consists of 15 residues. Trimming at V came to 6 bases and at J to 4 bases, leaving 9 bases not matched to a gene. Germline CDR1 reads MDHEN; CDR2 reads SYDVKM.

The genes are TRBV27 and TRBJ2-1, with TRBD2 matching over 8 bases. Per germline, CDR1 MNHEY and CDR2 SMNVEV (reference sequence). Trimming took 7 bases from V and 7 from J; bases not matched to a gene: 15. This CDR3 is 16 amino acids long. The CDR3 protein is CASTKLTGGERNEQFF. CDR3 bases: TGTGCCAGCACCAAACTTACGGGGGGGGAACGAAATGAGCAGTTCTTC.

The chain carries TRBV21-1 and TRBJ2-6; the DNA was not used to check the table's D call, TRBD2. TRBV21-1 is a listed pseudogene. The CDR3 covers 17 residues. For the CDR3, the DNA is TGTGCCAGCAGTTATCTAGCTCAACAAAGTCGGGCCAACGTCCTGACTTTC. Protein sequence: CASSYLAQQSRANVLTF.

This chain uses TRBV5-1 with TRBJ2-1; possibly TRBD1 for D (6 bases). The CDR3 runs 14 residues. CDR1 is SGHRS and CDR2 is YFSETQ in the germline V gene. V was shortened by 7 bases and J by 9 bases, with 20 bases between the two germline ends. The CDR3, as DNA: TGCGCCAGCGATACCGGGGCAGGGGTAGGTGAGCAGTTCTTC. Translating it yields CASDTGAGVGEQFF.

The chain employs TRBV15 and TRBJ2-1; D is unresolved. V was shortened by 1 base and J by 10 bases, with 14 bases between the two germline ends. CDR3 length: 14 amino acids. Germline values: CDR1 LNHNV, CDR2 YYDKDF (reference sequence). The CDR3, as DNA: TGTGCCACCAGCAGAGTTGTAGCTCATGGCGAGCAGTTCTTC. Translation: CATSRVVAHGEQFF.

Only one count was recorded for this clone. V and J are TRBV19 and TRBJ1-2; 7 bases are shared with TRBD1. J lost 4 bases, V lost 3 bases, and 5 bases had no gene match. The CDR3 loop spans 14 amino acids. The V gene's germline CDR1 is LNHDA and CDR2 SQIVND (reference sequence). CDR3 in DNA: TGTGCCAGTAGTATCTCCGGGACAGCCTATGGCTACACCTTC. It encodes CASSISGTAYGYTF. Drawing the rest from reference TRBV19 and TRBJ1-2, the complete variable domain is DGGITQSPKYLFRKEGQNVTLSCEQNLNHDAMYWYRQDPGQGLRLIYYSQIVNDFQKGDIAEGYSVSREKKESFPLTVTSAQKNPTAFYLCASSISGTAYGYTFGSGTRLTVV.

This chain uses TRBV9 with TRBJ2-5; 7 bases match TRBD1. Germline loops: CDR1 SGDLS, CDR2 YYNGEE. There are 15 residues in the CDR3. The V segment lost 3 bases and the J segment 4 bases; nucleotides outside the gene matches: 9. The CDR3 loop is CASSAGQAAPETQYF. In DNA, the CDR3 is TGTGCCAGCAGCGCCGGACAGGCGGCACCAGAGACCCAGTACTTC.

This chain uses TRBV5-1 with TRBJ2-6; D is possibly TRBD1 (6 bases). Trimming took 1 base from V and 0 from J, leaving 14 bases between them. Per the germline V gene, CDR1 is SGHRS and CDR2 is YFSETQ. This CDR3 is 18 amino acids long. Here the CDR3 reads CASSLNRDTYSGANVLTF. As DNA, the CDR3 is TGCGCCAGCAGCTTGAATAGGGACACCTACTCTGGGGCCAACGTCCTGACTTTC. The whole variable domain, remainder taken from reference TRBV5-1 and TRBJ2-6, is KAGVTQTPRYLIKTRGQQVTLSCSPISGHRSVSWYQQTPGQGLQFLFEYFSETQRNKGNFPGRFSGRQFSNSRSEMNVSTLELGDSALYLCASSLNRDTYSGANVLTFGAGSRLTVL.

The chain is built from TRBV27 and TRBJ2-5; the D gene is possibly TRBD2 (6 bases). This CDR3 contains 14 residues. CDR1 is MNHEY, CDR2 SMNVEV, per germline (reference sequence). V lost 8 bases, J lost 0 bases, and 13 bases lay in between. DNA of the CDR3: TGTGCCAGCTCTGGCGGGAATTACCAAGAGACCCAGTACTTC. Translated: CASSGGNYQETQYF.

This chain uses TRBV6-5 with TRBJ2-1; D not certain. The CDR3 runs 15 residues. Germline V gene sequence: CDR1 MNHEY, CDR2 SVGAGI. V lost 0 bases and J 1 base, leaving 7 bases between the germline ends. The CDR3 reads CASSYSRSSYNEQFF. CDR3 DNA sequence: TGTGCCAGCAGTTACTCGCGGTCGTCCTACAATGAGCAGTTCTTC.

The chain recombines TRBV28 with TRBJ2-6; D remains ambiguous. The CDR3 consists of 19 residues. Germline assignment: CDR1 MDHEN and CDR2 SYDVKM. Trimming left V 5 bases short and J 5 bases short, with 25 bases between. CDR3 nucleotide sequence: TGTGCCAGCAGTAAATGTAATCCTTTGACACAAAGTCGGGCCAACGTCCTGACTTTC. Translating it yields CASSKCNPLTQSRANVLTF.

The genes are TRBV28 and TRBJ2-3, with 11 bases that match TRBD2. CDR3 length: 18 amino acids. The trim removed 5 bases at V and 3 bases at J, leaving 13 bases unmatched. CDR1 is MDHEN and CDR2 is SYDVKM in the germline V gene. DNA of the CDR3: TGTGCCAGCAGTACCCCCTACGGACTAGCGGGTGAAACAGATACGCAGTATTTT. Translating it yields CASSTPYGLAGETDTQYF.

The chain has TRBV7-9 and TRBJ1-2; no clear D gene. Between the trimmed V and J ends, which lost 5 bases and 8 bases, there was a span of 12 bases. The CDR3 has 12 amino acids. The germline V gene encodes CDR1 SEHNR and CDR2 FQNEAQ (reference sequence). The CDR3 protein is CASSKEVEGYTF. The CDR3 coding sequence is TGTGCCAGCAGCAAGGAGGTTGAGGGCTACACCTTC.

Only a few counts were recorded for this clone. The chain employs TRBV6-5 and TRBJ1-1, with 9 nucleotides matching TRBD1. J gave up 4 bases and V 4 bases, and 1 base lay outside the gene matches. The CDR3 is made up of 13 amino acids. Germline V gene lookup returns CDR1 MNHEY and CDR2 SVGAGI. In DNA form, the CDR3 reads TGTGCCAGCAGTTTGGGACAGGGCACTGAAGCTTTCTTT. This translates into CASSLGQGTEAFF.

This clone turned up a few times. The chain employs TRBV28 and TRBJ2-1, with 9 bases that match TRBD2. V lost 6 bases to trimming and J lost 10 bases; unmatched junction nucleotides: 16. This CDR3 contains 16 residues. Germline-derived CDR1 and CDR2 are MDHEN and SYDVKM. CDR3 in DNA: TGTGCCAGCAGGACTCCTTTGGCGGGAGGGCCACAAGAGCAGTTCTTC. Its protein is CASRTPLAGGPQEQFF.